Below, one T cell receptor (beta chain) is given with its context. The antigen is unknown. Each sample used at least 6 million PBMCs. This record belongs to a study of blood T cells in healthy people across ages. Next came a second PCR, run for roughly 6 to 11 cycles, which used a sample-barcoded 5' primer along with a J-beta primer mix. Each CDR3 protein is one row after TCRdb ran MiXCR on the 5' RACE reads. The sample consists of 1,800,000 or so distinct CDR3 sequences, 30% to 40% of them appearing once. Study-level points and caveats: Naive T cell percentage by flow cytometry tracked strongly with beta diversity. Roughly linear declines in TCR beta diversity per million T cells occurred with age.

The CDR3 runs to 14 residues. Germline V lookup: CDR1 SGHTA, CDR2 FQGNSA. The V end lost 3 bases, the J end lost 1 base, and 10 bases lay between the germline ends. What was sequenced was blood. The chain employs TRBV7-2 and TRBJ2-7, with D possibly being TRBD1 (5 bases). This TCR came from a human donor in good health. In DNA, the CDR3 is TGTGCCAGCAGCTTCGGCAGGGAATCCTACGAGCAGTACTTC. Translation gives CASSFGRESYEQYF.